This T cell receptor beta chain was profiled in a study of blood T cell repertoires in COVID-19 (TCRdb year 2020). With regard to the full study: Samples from collaborators originated in the United States, Italy and Spain and spanned both the acute and convalescent phases of COVID-19. The material from the prospective study consisted of cDNA or gDNA derived from T cells, B-cell-depleted T cells, or PBMCs. The dataset comprised deeply sampled blood TCRbeta repertoires from subjects exposed to, actively infected with, or recovered from COVID-19. A freely available public database, intended as a resource for researchers studying the immune response to SARS-CoV-2, is where the repertoires were released. Samples were obtained from the ongoing ImmuneRACE study (first 160 participants) and from over 1,000 subjects provided by 6 global collaborators. A de-identified subject ID, COVID-19 status, age in years and sex were almost always included in the sample metadata. HLA class I and class II types, where available, came from metadata supplied by the sample provider rather than from assay-based typing.

About this clone: The target of this receptor is not known. Qualities for individual bases were not recorded, and no much larger clone is one base off.

In the prospective study, participants were about 18 to 90 years old, resided in about two dozen geographic areas of the United States, and were enrolled through a virtual design. To assign participants to cohorts, the prospective study relied on clinical history that participants themselves reported in a screening survey and a study questionnaire. For ImmuneRACE Cohort 3, a participant was defined as recovered based on two consecutive negative NP/OP PCR tests, clearance by a healthcare professional, or resolution of symptoms. In the prospective study, whole blood, serum and a nasopharyngeal or oropharyngeal swab were collected from each participant by mobile phlebotomists. Additional blood draws and questionnaires over an approximately 2-month period could optionally be provided by prospective study participants. Before DNA extraction, prospective study blood samples were shipped either frozen or at room temperature.

TCRbeta CDR3 regions were amplified from genomic DNA by means of the immunoSEQ Assay, a bias-controlled multiplex PCR. In the authors' own workflow: The number of nucleated cells in each sample was estimated by amplification of reference gene primers within the assay. Sequence reads were collapsed and filtered to measure the absolute abundance of every unique TCRbeta CDR3 rearrangement. Productive Simpson clonality was computed per sample as the square root of Simpson's diversity index over productive rearrangements. As stored in TCRdb, this immuneACCESS dataset retains in-frame rearrangements with V and J assigned. A fraction of the clones does not appear; measured against another copy, unresolved V genes explain less than half of the discrepancy, and the remainder lacks a known reason. The V and J calls and clone size were taken over from that table, and D and trimming were inferred from the DNA. Across this sample there are a few hundred thousand clones, with around 83% seen only once. The ten largest clones take up 5% to 5.5% of the sample.

Taken from the germline V gene, the CDR1 and CDR2 loops are MNHEY and SVGAGI. From the cysteine up to the phenylalanine, the CDR3 has a length of 16 residues. Kept here is only the CDR3 DNA, which spans 48 bases and is read in frame from base 1. The junction carries 16 bases between V and J, which are trimmed by 2 bases and 3 bases respectively. On the study overall, not on this receptor specifically: The amount of clinical and demographic metadata varied by source and participant and was provided uncurated.

Sequencing input: PBMCs or T cells enriched from blood (not recorded which). This TCR came from a woman aged 50 to 60 who had recovered from COVID-19. The rearranged chain carries TRBV6-5 and TRBJ1-1, with a weak D call of TRBD1 (6 bases match). This receptor carries the CDR3 CASSYLGLAGDTEAFF. The bases are TGTGCCAGCAGTTACCTCGGGCTCGCAGGGGACACTGAAGCTTTCTTT.